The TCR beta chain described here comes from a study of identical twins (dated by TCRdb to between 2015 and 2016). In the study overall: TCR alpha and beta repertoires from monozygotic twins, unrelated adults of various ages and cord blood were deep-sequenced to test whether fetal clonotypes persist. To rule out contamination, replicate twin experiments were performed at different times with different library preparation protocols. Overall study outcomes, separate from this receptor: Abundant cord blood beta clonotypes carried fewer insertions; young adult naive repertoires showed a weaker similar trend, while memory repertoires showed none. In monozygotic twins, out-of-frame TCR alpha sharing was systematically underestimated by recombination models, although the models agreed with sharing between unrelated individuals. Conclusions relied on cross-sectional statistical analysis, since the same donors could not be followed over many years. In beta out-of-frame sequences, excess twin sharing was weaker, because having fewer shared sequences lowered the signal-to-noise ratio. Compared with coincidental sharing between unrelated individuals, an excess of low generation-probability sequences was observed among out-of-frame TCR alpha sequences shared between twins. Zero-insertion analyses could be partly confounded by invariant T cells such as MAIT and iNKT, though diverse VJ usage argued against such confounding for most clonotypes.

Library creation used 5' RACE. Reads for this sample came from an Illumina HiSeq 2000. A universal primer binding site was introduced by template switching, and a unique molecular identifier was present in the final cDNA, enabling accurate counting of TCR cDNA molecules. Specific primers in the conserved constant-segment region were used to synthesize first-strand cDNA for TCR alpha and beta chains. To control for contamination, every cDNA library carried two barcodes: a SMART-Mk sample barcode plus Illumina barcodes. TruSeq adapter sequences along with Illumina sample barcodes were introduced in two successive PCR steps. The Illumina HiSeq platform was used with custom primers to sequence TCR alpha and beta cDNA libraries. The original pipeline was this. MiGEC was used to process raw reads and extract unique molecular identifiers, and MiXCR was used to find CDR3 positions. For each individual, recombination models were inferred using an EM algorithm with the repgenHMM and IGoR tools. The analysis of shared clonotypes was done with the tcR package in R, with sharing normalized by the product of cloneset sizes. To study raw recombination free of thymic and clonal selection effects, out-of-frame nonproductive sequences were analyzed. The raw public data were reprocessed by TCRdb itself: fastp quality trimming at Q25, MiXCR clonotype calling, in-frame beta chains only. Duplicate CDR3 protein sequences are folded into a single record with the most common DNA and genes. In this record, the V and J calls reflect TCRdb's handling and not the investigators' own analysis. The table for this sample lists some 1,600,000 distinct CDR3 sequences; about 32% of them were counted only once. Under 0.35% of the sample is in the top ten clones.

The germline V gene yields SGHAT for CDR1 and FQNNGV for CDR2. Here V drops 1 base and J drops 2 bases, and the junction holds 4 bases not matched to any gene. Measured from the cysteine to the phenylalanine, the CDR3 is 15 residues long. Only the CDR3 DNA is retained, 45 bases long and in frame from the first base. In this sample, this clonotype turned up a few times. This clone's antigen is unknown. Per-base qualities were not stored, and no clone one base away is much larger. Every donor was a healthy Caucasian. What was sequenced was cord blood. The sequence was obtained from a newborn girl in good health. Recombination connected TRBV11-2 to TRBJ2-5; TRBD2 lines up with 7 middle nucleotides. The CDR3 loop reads CASSLALAEQETQYF. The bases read TGTGCCAGCAGCTTAGCTCTAGCGGAACAAGAGACCCAGTACTTC.